This T cell receptor beta chain originates from a study of cytomegalovirus exposure and HLA in healthy donors. The V and J ends lost 6 bases and 4 bases respectively, with 10 bases between them. CDR1 MNHNS and CDR2 SASEGT come from the germline V gene. The CDR3 runs to 12 residues. Note on this clone: Its antigen is undetermined.

PCR primers comprised 60 Vbeta and 13 Jbeta primers. Here immunoSEQ multiplex PCR was the method, and the copy in TCRdb shows in-frame clones only, minus some. The table lists around 190,000 clones, 70% to 80% of them singletons. Overall study findings and caveats: Among TCR beta chains, those listed as cytomegalovirus-associated numbered 164. For cytomegalovirus status, the classifier reportedly gave diagnoses with high specificity and sensitivity. Certain indistinguishable V segments, among them TRBV6-2 and TRBV6-3, were excluded.

This sequence was found in a man aged 30-40 years in good health and CMV-seronegative. The V and J genes are TRBV6-1 and TRBJ2-7, with D possibly TRBD2 on 5 matching bases. Sequencing was performed on PBMCs. DNA of the CDR3: TGTGCCAGCAGCCCTGCGGGTTACGAGCAGTACTTC. Its protein product is CASSPAGYEQYF.